This is a list of T cell receptor beta chains from one sample in a study of Ad26.COV2.S vaccination and SARS-CoV-2 variants. Clones were read by immunoSEQ multiplex PCR, and TCRdb kept only the in-frame ones, dropping some. This table holds approximately 340,000 clones, about 91% found once. The specimen comprised peripheral blood, sampled after recovery from COVID-19. Source of these receptors: a human donor who had recovered from COVID-19. The CDR3 runs from the conserved cysteine through the conserved F or W. D genes are given only for firm matches. A clone size is listed for some rows: how often the clone was seen (once, few, many), or a class if it is expanded.

V,J,D,size,length,DNA,CDR3
TRBV2,TRBJ1-4,-,once,13,TGTGCCAGCTCAGGGAGGACTAATGAAAAACTGTTTTTT,CASSGRTNEKLFF
TRBV10-3,TRBJ2-7,-,-,9,TGTGCCATCGGGGACGAGCAGTACTTC,CAIGDEQYF
TRBV23-1,TRBJ1-2,-,once,15,TGCGCCAGCAGTCAATGCCCCGGACAGCTCTATGGCTACACCTTC,CASSQCPGQLYGYTF
TRBV5-4,TRBJ1-4,-,-,16,TGTGCCAGCAGCTTGCAACCGGGGACCCCTAATGAAAAACTGTTTTTT,CASSLQPGTPNEKLFF
TRBV24-1,TRBJ2-5,TRBD2,-,16,TGTGCCACCAGTGACACGAGCGAGCGGGGAGGAGAGACCCAGTACTTC,CATSDTSERGGETQYF
TRBV5-1,TRBJ1-3,-,-,16,TGCGCCAGCAGCTTTGACGACAGGCCCTCTGGAAACACCATATATTTT,CASSFDDRPSGNTIYF
TRBV4-3,TRBJ2-1,-,-,16,TGCGCCAGCAGCCAAGAGAAGGGCCCCCTAATGGGAGAGCAGTTCTTC,CASSQEKGPLMGEQFF
TRBV9,TRBJ2-1,-,-,14,TGTGCCAGCAGCTACCAAGGGGGGGAGAATGAGCAGTTCTTC,CASSYQGGENEQFF
TRBV19,TRBJ1-2,-,-,15,TGTGCCAGTAGTGACAGGACCCGGATTAACTATGGCTACACCTTC,CASSDRTRINYGYTF
TRBV25-1,TRBJ2-3,TRBD1,-,14,TGTGCCAGCGCCGGGACAGGGGGCCCAGATACGCAGTATTTT,CASAGTGGPDTQYF
TRBV9,TRBJ2-1,TRBD1,once,15,TGTGCCAGCAGCTCCGGGACAGGGCAATACAATGAGCAGTTCTTC,CASSSGTGQYNEQFF
TRBV11-2,TRBJ2-1,TRBD2,once,14,TGTGCCAACTCGGGACTAGCGGGGGGAAATGAGCAGTTCTTC,CANSGLAGGNEQFF
TRBV6-5,TRBJ1-1,-,-,12,TGTGCCAGCAGGACACGGGCGACTGAAGCTTTCTTT,CASRTRATEAFF
TRBV12-3/TRBV12-4,TRBJ1-1,-,once,12,TGTGCCAGCGGGCAGGGAAGGACTGAAGCTTTCTTT,CASGQGRTEAFF
TRBV19,TRBJ2-5,TRBD1,-,14,TGTGCCAGTAGTATCGGGCAGGGGGCAGAGACCCAGTACTTC,CASSIGQGAETQYF
TRBV4-1,TRBJ1-2,-,-,16,TGCGCCAGCAGCCAAGATGTAAGGGAGACACTTTTTGGCTACACCTTC,CASSQDVRETLFGYTF
TRBV5-8,TRBJ1-2,-,-,8,TGTGCCAGCAGCTTGGGGCCGTTC,CASSLGPF
TRBV7-9,TRBJ2-1,TRBD2,-,14,TGTGCCAGCACCTCCTACGGGGGGGGGAATGAGCAGTTCTTC,CASTSYGGGNEQFF
TRBV3-1/TRBV3-2,TRBJ1-1,-,-,14,TGTGCCAGCAGCCAAGATCGGGCAGGGGAAGGAGCTTTCTTT,CASSQDRAGEGAFF
TRBV7-9,TRBJ2-5,-,-,17,TGTGCCAGCAGCCCTGGGGAGTTCAGCAGCCAAAGGGGGACCCAGTACTTC,CASSPGEFSSQRGTQYF
TRBV6-1,TRBJ1-1,-,-,15,TGTGCCAGCAGTGAACACTTGACAGTCTCCACTGAAGCTTTCTTT,CASSEHLTVSTEAFF
TRBV7-2,TRBJ2-3,-,-,16,TGTGCCAGCAGCTTCCACGGCGGAGGGGGCGCAGATACGCAGTATTTT,CASSFHGGGGADTQYF
TRBV2,TRBJ2-7,-,-,14,TGTGCCAGCAAATGGGGGGCCGACAGCTACGAGCAGTACTTC,CASKWGADSYEQYF
TRBV25-1,TRBJ2-2,TRBD1,-,17,TGTGCCAGCAGCCCGGTGAAGGGACAGGGATGGACCGGGGAGCTGTTTTTT,CASSPVKGQGWTGELFF
TRBV5-1,TRBJ1-1,-,-,12,TGCGCCAGCGGGTCAGGGGCCACTGAAGCTTTCTTT,CASGSGATEAFF
TRBV5-4,TRBJ2-7,TRBD1,-,14,TGTGCCAGCAGCCCGGGACAGGGGGCTTGGGAGCAGTACTTC,CASSPGQGAWEQYF
TRBV5-1,TRBJ2-1,-,-,13,TGCGCCAGCAGCTTGGACACGAACAATGAGCAGTTCTTC,CASSLDTNNEQFF
TRBV7-9,TRBJ2-4,-,-,17,TGTGCCAGCAGCTTAGCCCTTTGGGAAGTGGCCAAAAACATTCAGTACTTC,CASSLALWEVAKNIQYF
TRBV27,TRBJ2-1,-,-,15,TGTGCCAGCAGTAAGACAGGAGATTTCTACAATGAGCAGTTCTTC,CASSKTGDFYNEQFF
TRBV6-5,TRBJ1-5,-,-,13,TGTGCCAGCAGCCGCCGACAAAGCCAGCCCCAGCATTTT,CASSRRQSQPQHF
TRBV4-1,TRBJ2-2,-,once,16,TGCGCCAGCAGCCAAGAACAGGGATTGAACACCGGGGAGCTGTTTTTT,CASSQEQGLNTGELFF
TRBV5-4,TRBJ1-2,-,-,15,TGTGCCAGCAGCTCGAGCCAGGCCTCTAACTATGGCTACACCTTC,CASSSSQASNYGYTF
TRBV14,TRBJ2-3,-,-,14,TGTGCCAGCAGCCAAGTTTGGGACACAGATACGCAGTATTTT,CASSQVWDTDTQYF
TRBV6-5,TRBJ2-7,-,-,12,TGTGCCAGCAGTAGGGACGGTTACGAGCAGTACTTC,CASSRDGYEQYF
TRBV6-1,TRBJ1-6,-,-,16,TGTGCCAGCAGTGAATTCGGGGGGGCCTATAATTCACCCCTCCACTTT,CASSEFGGAYNSPLHF
TRBV13,TRBJ1-2,-,-,16,TGTGCCAGCAGCTTCGGGACCGGTTCGATACTAGGAGGCTACACCTTC,CASSFGTGSILGGYTF
TRBV6-5,TRBJ2-1,TRBD2,-,13,TGTGCCAGCGCGACTAGCGGGGTAAATGAGCAGTTCTTC,CASATSGVNEQFF
TRBV29-1,TRBJ1-2,-,few,13,TGCAGCGTTGCAAGTGTCTCCCTCTATGGCTACACCTTC,CSVASVSLYGYTF
TRBV27,TRBJ2-3,-,-,13,TGTGCCAGCAGTTTGAGCAGCACAGATACGCAGTATTTT,CASSLSSTDTQYF
TRBV11-1,TRBJ1-4,-,-,14,TGTGCCAGCACCGACGGGGGCTCTCCTGAAAAACTGTTTTTT,CASTDGGSPEKLFF
TRBV9,TRBJ1-1,-,-,14,TGTGCCAGCAGCGGATTAAGGGGGAACACTGAAGCTTTCTTT,CASSGLRGNTEAFF
TRBV2,TRBJ2-7,-,-,13,TGTGCCAGCAGTGAGGAGTCCCGGGACGAGCAGTACTTC,CASSEESRDEQYF
TRBV6-6,TRBJ1-1,TRBD1,-,17,TGTGCCAGCAGTCAGCCTGGGACAGTCCGGCGGGACACTGAAGCTTTCTTT,CASSQPGTVRRDTEAFF
TRBV12-2,TRBJ2-5,-,-,18,TGTGCAAGTCGCTTAGCGCTTTTTACAAGATTGGTACCAGAGACCCAGTACTTC,CASRLALFTRLVPETQYF
TRBV9,TRBJ1-3,-,once,16,TGTGCCAGCAGCGTAGTAGCCAGTGATTCTGGAAACACCATATATTTT,CASSVVASDSGNTIYF
TRBV7-2,TRBJ2-2,TRBD2,-,16,TGTGCCAGCAGCTTAATGGGACTACAGAACACCGGGGAGCTGTTTTTT,CASSLMGLQNTGELFF